The 11 T cell receptor beta chains presented below share a single source sample, sequenced in a study of T-cell memory formation after mild COVID-19. From the 5' RACE reads, TCRdb called clonotypes with MiXCR, one entry per CDR3 protein. The table lists about 180,000 distinct CDR3 sequences, under 20% of them singletons. Sequenced: PBMCs or a T cell subset sorted from them (not recorded which). These receptors all come from a man between 18 and 35 years old who had mild COVID-19 (a few samples of this study predate the infection). Cell type and time point are not known.

This clonotype has just a few counts. The rearrangement links TRBV7-2 to TRBJ1-3; 7 positions match TRBD1. V lost 1 base, J lost 4 bases, and 7 bases stayed unmatched. In germline, CDR1 is SGHTA, CDR2 FQGNSA. The length of the CDR3 is 16 residues. The CDR3 DNA follows: TGTGCCAGCAGCTTAGACGTCCCGGGACAGGGAAACACCATATATTTT. Its translation is CASSLDVPGQGNTIYF.

This clonotype was seen a few times. The chain has TRBV5-1 and TRBJ2-2; the match to TRBD1 covers 9 bases. Trimming at V came to 7 bases and at J to 3 bases, leaving 4 bases not matched to a gene. Looked up from germline, CDR1 is SGHRS and CDR2 is YFSETQ. The CDR3 spans 14 residues. The CDR3 DNA follows: TGCGCCAGCGCCCGACAGGGGGACACCGGGGAGCTGTTTTTT. It yields the protein CASARQGDTGELFF.

The gene calls are TRBV6-1 and TRBJ2-2; the match to TRBD2 covers 10 bases. The CDR3 consists of 15 residues. The trim removed 6 bases at V and 6 bases at J, leaving 7 bases unmatched. Germline V gives CDR1 MNHNS, CDR2 SASEGT. The DNA for the CDR3 is TGTGCCAGCAGAGGAAGCGGGGGGGCTTCCGGGGAGCTGTTTTTT. It yields the protein CASRGSGGASGELFF.

This clonotype was seen a few times. The V call is TRBV7-2, the J call TRBJ2-1; no clear D gene. This CDR3 has 16 residues. Between the trimmed V and J ends, which lost 1 base and 0 bases, there was a span of 10 bases. Germline CDR1 reads SGHTA; CDR2 reads FQGNSA. The CDR3 loop reads CASSLGAASSYNEQFF. In nucleotides, the CDR3 is TGTGCCAGCAGCTTAGGGGCTGCAAGCTCCTACAATGAGCAGTTCTTC.

The V call is TRBV6-5, the J call TRBJ2-7; a weak D match, TRBD2 (6 bases). Looked up from germline, CDR1 is MNHEY and CDR2 is SVGAGI. The CDR3 is 14 residues long. Deletions cut 0 bases from V and 6 bases from J, with 12 bases between. CDR3 amino acids: CASSYSTLAREQYF. CDR3 sequence (DNA): TGTGCCAGCAGTTACTCGACTCTAGCGCGCGAGCAGTACTTC.

The rearrangement joins TRBV5-5 to TRBJ2-7, with 7 positions matching TRBD1. The CDR3 has 14 amino acids. Germline assignment: CDR1 SGHKS and CDR2 YYEKEE (reference sequence). V shed 5 bases and J 3 bases; nucleotides not matched to a gene: 8. Written as DNA, the CDR3 is TGTGCCAGCAGTTTTACCGGGACAGTCTACGAGCAGTACGTC. As protein: CASSFTGTVYEQYV.

The gene calls are TRBV29-1 and TRBJ1-2; D gene ambiguous. The V and J ends lost 6 bases and 8 bases respectively, with 16 bases between them. Germline lookup yields CDR1 SQVTM and CDR2 ANQGSEA. This CDR3 region has 12 residues. CDR3 amino acids: CSVFTSSRGYTF. The CDR3 DNA follows: TGCAGCGTATTCACCTCTAGCCGCGGCTACACCTTC.

In this sample, this clonotype turned up many times. The chain uses TRBV4-1 and TRBJ2-1, with 7 bases aligning to TRBD2. V gave up 5 bases and J gave up 7 bases; unmatched junction bases: 14. Germline V gene data show CDR1 as MGHRA and CDR2 as YSYEKL. There are 16 residues in the CDR3. The CDR3 reads CASSSRPTGGENEQFF. The CDR3 region has the DNA TGCGCCAGCAGCTCCCGACCGACGGGGGGAGAAAATGAGCAGTTCTTC.

This clonotype occurred a few times. The V gene is TRBV3-1, the J gene TRBJ2-1; TRBD1 agrees at 7 bases. Germline CDR1 reads LGHDT; CDR2 reads YNNKEL (reference sequence). The junction had 2 bases not matched to a gene; V was cut back by 4 bases and J by 8 bases. The CDR3 has 12 amino acids. The CDR3 loop reads CASSRTGDEQFF. CDR3 in DNA: TGTGCCAGCAGCCGGACAGGAGATGAGCAGTTCTTC.

This clonotype came up a few times. At one boundary the junction diverges from the germline segment, which might be a read error. This rearrangement joins TRBV7-7 to TRBJ2-3; D assignment may be TRBD1 or TRBD2 (5 bases each). The CDR3 contains 16 residues. The germline V gene encodes CDR1 SSHAT and CDR2 FNYEAQ (reference sequence). Here the CDR3 DNA reads TGTGCTAGCAGCTTAGGGGTCCGCGGGCTTACAGATACGCAGTATTTT. This translates into CASSLGVRGLTDTQYF.

This clonotype has a handful of counts. The chain's CDR3 is CASSSYDWPDTQYF. The CDR3, as DNA: TGTGCCAGCAGTTCATACGACTGGCCGGATACGCAGTATTTT. The V call is TRBV7-9, the J call TRBJ2-3; D is uncertain. The germline V gene encodes CDR1 SEHNR and CDR2 FQNEAQ (reference sequence). The CDR3 length is 14 residues. V was trimmed by 6 bases and J by 6 bases, leaving 16 bases between them.